This T cell receptor (beta chain) was retrieved from a study of technical replicates of blood from four donors (dated by TCRdb to about 2017). A word on this clone: The antigen it recognizes is unknown. One base away there is no much larger clone; base qualities are not given.

The library was built by means of the immunoSEQ multiplex PCR assay. In TCRdb, the immuneACCESS table is reduced to in-frame sequences with V and J assigned. These tables do not hold every clone; where another copy was compared, an unresolved V gene accounts for under half, and the others remain unexplained. The sample data list 65,000 to 95,000 clones, and just under 95% of these were observed just once. Approximately 0.41% of the sample goes to the ten largest clones. From a lookup of the germline V gene, CDR1 and CDR2 are LGHNA and YNFKEQ. V has 6 bases trimmed and J has 6 bases trimmed; junction bases matching no gene number 7. The CDR3 sequence holds 16 residues, the cysteine and phenylalanine included. Of the read, only the CDR3 DNA is kept; its 48 bases are in frame from base 1.

The sequence links TRBV4-2 to TRBJ2-3; 15 bases in between match TRBD2. This TCR derives from a human donor in good health. The sequenced sample was T cells isolated from PBMCs. The CDR3 corresponds to CASSSGTSGRSDTQYF. The base sequence is TGTGCCAGCAGTTCCGGGACTAGCGGGAGGTCGGATACGCAGTATTTT.